Below, 28 T cell receptor beta chains from the same sample are listed, as sequenced in a study of PD-1 blockade in classical Hodgkin lymphoma. The time point is: newly diagnosed, previously untreated cHL patient sample. Thawed PBMCs supplied CD8+ T cells via magnetic negative selection. The protocol was immunoSEQ multiplex PCR, while the TCRdb copy is restricted to in-frame clones and leaves out a portion. The sample lists 19,000 or so clones, about 86% occurring once. The source material was CD8+ T cells from blood. The receptors come from a human donor with classical Hodgkin lymphoma.

This clone was recorded once. The rearrangement links TRBV4-1 to TRBJ2-2; TRBD2 aligns across 7 bases. This CDR3 region has 13 residues. The ends lost 4 bases at V and 6 bases at J; junction bases unmatched: 2. Per the germline V gene, CDR1 is MGHRA and CDR2 is YSYEKL. The CDR3 here is CASSRRGAGELFF. Here the CDR3 DNA reads TGCGCCAGCAGCCGTCGGGGGGCCGGGGAGCTGTTTTTT.

This chain joins TRBV18 and TRBJ2-7, with D possibly being TRBD2 (5 bases). Germline V gene lookup returns CDR1 KGHSH and CDR2 LQKENI. Trimming shortened V by 0 bases and J by 0 bases, and 18 bases separated the two germline ends. CDR3 length: 18 residues. The CDR3 protein is CASSPPLRSGPYSYEQYF. The CDR3 DNA is TGTGCCAGCTCACCACCGCTGAGAAGCGGCCCTTACTCCTACGAGCAGTACTTC.

The J gene is TRBJ1-4, the V gene TRBV6-5, with D tentatively TRBD1 (6 bases). The CDR3 runs to 14 residues. V lost 4 bases and J 7 bases, leaving 13 bases between the germline ends. Germline-derived CDR1 and CDR2 are MNHEY and SVGAGI. CDR3 in DNA: TGTGCCAGCAGTTTGGGGGGCGTTGGTGAAAAACTGTTTTTT. Its protein is CASSLGGVGEKLFF.

The chain employs TRBV7-9 and TRBJ2-7, with TRBD2 as a possible D gene (5 bases). Per germline, CDR1 SEHNR and CDR2 FQNEAQ (reference sequence). V was trimmed by 5 bases and J by 1 base, leaving 18 bases between them. This CDR3 contains 16 residues. Written as DNA, the CDR3 is TGTGCCAGCAGCCCCAACTCGGACGGGGAGTCCTACGAGCAGTACTTC. Encoded protein: CASSPNSDGESYEQYF.

The rearrangement joins TRBV6-6 to TRBJ1-1, with D tentatively TRBD1 (5 bases). Per germline, CDR1 MNHNY and CDR2 SVGAGI (reference sequence). The CDR3 is 13 residues long. V lost 6 bases to trimming and J lost 2 bases, with 10 bases between them. The chain's CDR3 is CASSLGENTEAFF. CDR3 DNA: TGTGCCAGCAGCCTAGGGGAAAACACTGAAGCTTTCTTT.

The chain couples TRBV7-8 to TRBJ2-1, with D hard to call. The V and J ends lost 3 bases and 0 bases respectively, with 9 bases between them. The CDR3 is 15 amino acids. CDR1 is SGHVS, CDR2 FQNEAQ, per germline. The CDR3 is CASSFNSGSYNEQFF. DNA for the CDR3: TGTGCCAGCAGCTTTAACTCGGGCTCCTACAATGAGCAGTTCTTC.

This sequence joins TRBV14 and TRBJ2-7; TRBD2 might be the D (5 bases). Looked up from germline, CDR1 is SGHDN and CDR2 is FVKESK. The CDR3 loop spans 16 amino acids. The V and J ends lost 2 bases and 6 bases respectively, with 20 bases between them. CDR3 in DNA: TGTGCCAGCAGCCAAAACCCCAGCTTGGAGGTCGGCGAGCAGTACTTC. Translation: CASSQNPSLEVGEQYF.

The chain uses TRBV12-5 and TRBJ1-6; 7 bases are a match to TRBD1. The V gene's germline CDR1 is LGHNT and CDR2 FRNRAP. The V segment lost 3 bases and the J segment 0 bases; nucleotides outside the gene matches: 5. The CDR3 has 17 amino acids. CDR3 sequence: CASGLGTASSYNSPLHF. The CDR3 DNA is TGTGCTAGTGGTTTAGGGACAGCCAGCTCCTATAATTCACCCCTCCACTTT.

This rearrangement joins TRBV7-9 to TRBJ1-1; a possible D gene is TRBD1 (6 bases). With 2 bases removed from V and 8 bases from J, the gap between germline ends came to 12 bases. This CDR3 comprises 13 residues. In germline, CDR1 is SEHNR, CDR2 FQNEAQ (reference sequence). CDR3 nucleotide sequence: TGTGCCAGCAGCTTACAGGGGTATCACGAAGCTTTCTTT. This translates into CASSLQGYHEAFF.

The chain has TRBV9 and TRBJ2-1; TRBD2 matches 8 bases. The germline gives CDR1 SGDLS, CDR2 YYNGEE. V lost 3 bases, J lost 7 bases, and 15 bases stayed unmatched. This CDR3 is 17 amino acids long. CDR3 region: CASSALKGVTSDNEQFF. CDR3 nucleotides: TGTGCCAGCAGCGCCCTAAAAGGGGTGACTAGCGATAATGAGCAGTTCTTC.

This sequence joins TRBV6-5 and TRBJ2-5; D is undetermined. V was clipped by 0 bases and J by 4 bases, with 12 bases between them. The CDR3 runs to 15 residues. Looked up from germline, CDR1 is MNHEY and CDR2 is SVGAGI. The DNA for the CDR3 is TGTGCCAGCAGTTACTCGAGTATCCCCGTAGAGACCCAGTACTTC. Amino acids: CASSYSSIPVETQYF.

This chain uses TRBV4-3 with TRBJ2-2; D possibly uses TRBD1 or TRBD2 (6 bases each). V was cut by 0 bases and J by 4 bases, with 12 bases left in between. This CDR3 is built from 16 residues. The germline V gene has CDR1 LGHNA and CDR2 YSLEER. The CDR3 is CASSQDWGAGTGELFF. In DNA form, the CDR3 reads TGCGCCAGCAGCCAAGATTGGGGGGCGGGCACCGGGGAGCTGTTTTTT.

This chain uses TRBV27 with TRBJ1-4; no clear D gene. V lost 3 bases and J 3 bases, leaving 11 bases between the germline ends. The CDR3 contains 15 residues. Germline V gene sequence: CDR1 MNHEY, CDR2 SMNVEV (reference sequence). The CDR3 DNA reads TGTGCCAGCAGTTTCATAGGCTCGTCTAATGAAAAACTGTTTTTT. Translation: CASSFIGSSNEKLFF.

The genes are TRBV13 and TRBJ2-7; D unclear. The CDR3 has 13 amino acids. Germline V gene lookup returns CDR1 PRHDT and CDR2 FYEKMQ (reference sequence). V lost 3 bases and J lost 0, with 6 bases in between. The CDR3 nucleotides read TGTGCCAGCAGCTTGGCCCCCTCCTACGAGCAGTACTTC. Its protein product is CASSLAPSYEQYF.

J is TRBJ2-5 and V is TRBV7-6, with 7 nucleotides matching TRBD1. The CDR3 extends over 16 amino acids. Germline CDR1 reads SGHVS; CDR2 reads FNYEAQ. Trimming removed 5 bases from V and 4 bases from J; junction bases left unmatched: 13. CDR3 DNA: TGTGCCAGCAGCACAGGGGCAGGGTCGGTTTCAGAGACCCAGTACTTC. It translates to CASSTGAGSVSETQYF.

This chain connects TRBV27 to TRBJ2-3; 11 bases are a match to TRBD2. J was trimmed by 6 bases and V by 6 bases; bases with no gene match: 11. Germline assignment: CDR1 MNHEY and CDR2 SMNVEV (reference sequence). This CDR3 contains 16 residues. The CDR3 region has the DNA TGTGCCAGCAGGTTAGCGGGAGGGAAGGGCCGGGATACGCAGTATTTT. Translated, it gives CASRLAGGKGRDTQYF.

The V call is TRBV28, the J call TRBJ2-1; D is unclear. Germline CDR1 is MDHEN and CDR2 is SYDVKM. This CDR3 spans 15 amino acids. V lost 6 bases to trimming and J lost 0 bases, with 12 bases between them. The CDR3 loop is CASRETVSSYNEQFF. The DNA for the CDR3 is TGTGCCAGCAGGGAAACAGTGAGCTCCTACAATGAGCAGTTCTTC. Using reference TRBV28 and TRBJ2-1 for the parts outside the CDR3, the full variable domain is DVKVTQSSRYLVKRTGEKVFLECVQDMDHENMFWYRQDPGLGLRLIYFSYDVKMKEKGDIPEGYSVSREKKERFSLILESASTNQTSMYLCASRETVSSYNEQFFGPGTRLTVL.

V gene TRBV28 combines with J gene TRBJ2-7, with D possibly TRBD1 on 6 matching bases. The CDR3 is 15 residues long. Germline V gene lookup returns CDR1 MDHEN and CDR2 SYDVKM. The V gene lost 5 bases and the J gene lost 5 bases, with 19 bases spanning the gap. For the CDR3, the DNA is TGTGCCAGCAGTCCAACCGGGACAACCTTTCACGAGCAGTACTTC. It translates to CASSPTGTTFHEQYF.

In its sample, this clone was seen once. The V call is TRBV28, the J call TRBJ2-7; D is unresolved. Trimming shortened V by 2 bases and J by 2 bases, and 7 bases separated the two germline ends. CDR3 size: 13 residues. The germline V gene has CDR1 MDHEN and CDR2 SYDVKM. The CDR3 DNA reads TGTGCCAGCAGTTTACGACGAACCTACGAGCAGTACTTC. This sequence encodes CASSLRRTYEQYF.

The chain carries TRBV7-2 and TRBJ2-3; D call uncertain. V was clipped by 3 bases and J by 6 bases, with 7 bases between them. Looked up from germline, CDR1 is SGHTA and CDR2 is FQGNSA. This CDR3 has 12 amino acids. This CDR3 reads CASSFIWDTQYF. Written as DNA, the CDR3 is TGTGCCAGCAGCTTCATTTGGGATACGCAGTATTTT.

This clone has only one observation. The J gene is TRBJ2-1, the V gene TRBV27; 7 bases match TRBD1. V lost 2 bases and J lost 4; bases outside the gene matches: 2. The CDR3 runs 14 residues. Per germline, CDR1 MNHEY and CDR2 SMNVEV (reference sequence). The CDR3 loop reads CASSLGTAYNEQFF. The CDR3 coding sequence is TGTGCCAGCAGTTTAGGGACAGCGTACAATGAGCAGTTCTTC.

The chain recombines TRBV5-1 with TRBJ1-2, with 8 positions matching TRBD1. Germline assignment: CDR1 SGHRS and CDR2 YFSETQ. V shed 2 bases, J shed 7 bases, and the junction held 10 bases outside the gene matches. The CDR3 totals 15 residues. The CDR3 DNA sequence: TGCGCCAGCAGCTTAGATGGGAGCAGGGGGCTTGGCTACACCTTC. Translating gives CASSLDGSRGLGYTF.

CDR3 region: CASSLGGERETQYF. The DNA for the CDR3 is TGTGCCAGCAGCTTGGGGGGAGAACGAGAGACCCAGTACTTC. This chain uses TRBV5-6 with TRBJ2-5; weak D call: TRBD2 (5 bases). The CDR3 is 14 amino acids. The V gene lost 0 bases and the J gene lost 4 bases, with 10 bases spanning the gap. Germline assignment: CDR1 SGHDT and CDR2 YYEEEE.

The chain recombines TRBV4-1 with TRBJ2-7; TRBD1 aligns across 8 bases. The CDR3 totals 11 residues. Trimming cost V 7 bases and J 5 bases; bases outside gene matches: 1. The germline V gene encodes CDR1 MGHRA and CDR2 YSYEKL. Written as DNA, the CDR3 is TGCGCCAGCAAGGACAGGGACGAGCAGTACTTC. Translated, it gives CASKDRDEQYF.

This clone appeared once. The rearrangement joins TRBV4-1 to TRBJ1-2, with a possible D match to TRBD1 (5 bases). Germline values: CDR1 MGHRA, CDR2 YSYEKL. With 1 base removed from V and 7 bases from J, the gap between germline ends came to 13 bases. The length of the CDR3 is 14 residues. CDR3: CASSQVGGAIGYTF. CDR3 DNA sequence: TGCGCCAGCAGCCAAGTAGGCGGGGCGATTGGCTACACCTTC.

The chain has TRBV2 and TRBJ2-1; 8 nucleotides match TRBD1. Germline trimming cut 5 bases from V and 7 bases from J; bases unmatched to any gene: 7. The germline V gene has CDR1 SNHLY and CDR2 FYNNEI. The CDR3 spans 14 residues. The CDR3 region is CASSTGQGQNEQFF. The CDR3 DNA is TGTGCCAGCAGTACCGGACAGGGCCAGAATGAGCAGTTCTTC.

The rearrangement joins TRBV28 to TRBJ2-7; D is perhaps TRBD2 (7 bases). V was trimmed by 8 bases and J by 4 bases, leaving 18 bases between them. CDR1 and CDR2 (germline): MDHEN, SYDVKM. The CDR3 extends over 14 amino acids. CDR3 residues: CASGGREIGYEQYF. In nucleotides, the CDR3 is TGTGCCAGCGGGGGGCGGGAGATTGGATACGAGCAGTACTTC.

The rearrangement joins TRBV30 to TRBJ2-7, with a tentative D call TRBD1 (5 bases). The CDR3 sequence is 13 residues long. V was cut by 0 bases and J by 3 bases, with 9 bases left in between. Germline V lookup: CDR1 GTSNPN, CDR2 SVGIG (reference sequence). CDR3: CAWSVGQGYEQYF. The CDR3 DNA follows: TGTGCCTGGAGTGTAGGGCAGGGCTACGAGCAGTACTTC.